The clone carrying this T cell receptor beta chain was seen many times. What it binds is not known. The data belong to a study of quantifying T cell responses using KT2 cells. Across the whole study: TCR alpha and beta constant-region primers primed reverse transcription of RNA. The second PCR ran as a qPCR until a predetermined fluorescence threshold was reached.

CDR1 and CDR2 from the germline V gene are MRHNA and SNTAGT. V was pared by 6 bases and J by 4 bases, with 7 bases of the junction left unmatched. This CDR3 contains 16 residues. Study observations and caveats: At about one KT2 cell per 100,000 PBMC, KT2 sequences were still detected.

The cDNA 3' end received a ligated oligonucleotide with a UMI. The first PCR ran about 4 cycles with an equimolar RC1.1 and RC1.2 beta primer mix. In TCRdb, the UMI-ligation and nested PCR reads were re-called with MiXCR into one record per CDR3 protein. The sample yields approximately 41,000 distinct CDR3 sequences, about a sixth seen once. KT2, a clone with a known TCR, was spiked into unfractionated PBMC. The source of this sequence is a human donor. V and J are TRBV6-4 and TRBJ2-3; 13 nucleotides line up with TRBD2. Sequenced sample: PBMCs spiked with cells of the T cell clone KT2. CDR3 DNA: TGTGCCAGCAGCCCGACTAGCGGGGGGCCCCCAGATACGCAGTATTTT. Translated: CASSPTSGGPPDTQYF.